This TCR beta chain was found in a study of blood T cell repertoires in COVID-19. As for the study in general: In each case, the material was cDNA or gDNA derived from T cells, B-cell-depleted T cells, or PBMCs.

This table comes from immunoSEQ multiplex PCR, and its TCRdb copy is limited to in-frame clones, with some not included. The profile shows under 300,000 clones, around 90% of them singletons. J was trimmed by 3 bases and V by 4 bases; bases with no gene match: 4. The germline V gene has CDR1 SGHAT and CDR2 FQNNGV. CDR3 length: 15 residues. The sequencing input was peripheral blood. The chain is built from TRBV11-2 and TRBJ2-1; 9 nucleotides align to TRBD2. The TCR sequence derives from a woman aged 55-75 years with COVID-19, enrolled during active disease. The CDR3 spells CASSSLSGGYNEQFF. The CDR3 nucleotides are TGTGCCAGCAGCTCACTTAGCGGGGGCTACAATGAGCAGTTCTTC.